A single TCR beta chain is shown here with its context. Its antigen is unidentified. This sample stems from a study of cytomegalovirus exposure and HLA in healthy donors. Study-level points and caveats: Accounts indicate the classifier identified cytomegalovirus status with strong specificity and sensitivity. In all likelihood, a cluster of highly shared sequence variants was a sequencing artifact. In a later analysis, TCR beta V- and J-gene trimming showed a link to a missense DCLRE1C variant.

The PCR had 60 Vbeta and 13 Jbeta primers. Generated by immunoSEQ multiplex PCR, the TCRdb table keeps only in-frame clones and is missing some. The sample shows some 110,000 clones, approximately 81% of them seen only once. The receptor comes from a young woman in good health and CMV-seronegative. The sequenced sample was PBMCs.

CDR3: CASSLGVRAYEQYF. The CDR3 nucleotides read TGTGCCAGCAGTTTAGGAGTCAGAGCCTACGAGCAGTACTTC. V and J are TRBV27 and TRBJ2-7; no reliable D call. The CDR3 length is 14 residues. Between the trimmed V and J ends, which lost 2 bases and 2 bases, there was a span of 10 bases. Germline-derived CDR1 and CDR2 are MNHEY and SMNVEV (reference sequence).